This entry describes one TCR beta chain. These data originate in a study of T cell changes during pregnancy in multiple sclerosis. V was pared by 0 bases and J by 1 base, with 7 bases between. CDR1 MNHEY and CDR2 SVGAGI come from the germline V gene. This CDR3 is built from 15 residues. Repertoires were generated with immunoSEQ multiplex PCR, while TCRdb's copy carries only in-frame clones and drops some. The sample records tens of thousands of clones, just under 95% being singletons. This receptor was obtained from a female donor with multiple sclerosis, enrolled in a pregnancy study. The material was peripheral blood, obtained in the second trimester of pregnancy. The chain couples TRBV6-5 to TRBJ1-5; unclear D gene. The CDR3 is CASSYSISSNQPQHF. CDR3 in DNA: TGTGCCAGCAGTTACTCAATATCCAGCAATCAGCCCCAGCATTTT.